The T cell receptor beta chain described here comes from a study of blood T cells in healthy people across ages (dated by TCRdb to about 2015). Context from the whole study: In model experiments, roughly one uniquely barcoded TCR beta cDNA molecule per two T cells was captured by template switching. Using deep sequencing normalized with unique cDNA molecular identifiers, the study measured how TCR beta repertoire diversity changes with age. Donors were grouped into four age groups: young (average approximately 16 years), middle-aged (39), aged (around 60) and long-lived (over 80). To avoid experimental bias, donors of different ages were spread randomly across the sequencing lanes. Two additional independent replicas of 1 million unique cDNA reads from the same blood draw were analyzed for two donors (one aged 18 to 29 and one aged 80 or older). Study-wide findings and limitations: Estimates of total diversity based on one million sequenced T cells were regarded as lower bounds and as underestimates. Since profiling was done on bulk unsorted PBMCs, naive and antigen-experienced compartments could not be conclusively compared. Observed TCR beta diversity per million T cells fell roughly linearly with age, and a significant reduction was already apparent by age around 44. There was a strong correlation between observed TCR beta diversity and the percentage of naive T cells measured by flow cytometry. The CMV infection status of donors was not known, potentially confounding age-related changes in expanded clonotypes. The long-lived group showed more naive CD4+ T cells, fewer expanded clones and increased TCR diversity than the aged group, suggesting age selection.

The library was prepared using 5' RACE. TCRdb names Illumina HiSeq 2500 as the instrument used. The second PCR ran for about 6 to 12 cycles and used a J-beta primer mix along with a sample-barcoded 5' primer. Each TCR beta cDNA molecule received a unique molecular identifier from a template-switch 5' adaptor carrying 12 random nucleotides. Each sample yielded at least 2.5 million CDR3-containing paired-end reads. First-strand cDNA was synthesized from all RNA with the Mint cDNA synthesis kit, primed by a TRBC-specific oligonucleotide. All cDNA was treated with uracil-DNA glycosylase and then went through a first 18-cycle PCR with the universal primers M1SS and BC2_uni_R. As for how the authors treated the data: For normalization, 1 million high-quality reads, each with a distinct molecular identifier, were randomly selected from each sample. Instead of being binned into consensus sequences, reads with shared molecular identifiers were discarded. MiTCR, set to a Q25 quality threshold and the strictest error-elimination algorithm, was used for CDR3 identification, clonotype clustering and error correction. A nonparametric unseen species model using Euler transformation provided a lower-bound estimate of total TCR beta diversity. The raw public data were reprocessed by TCRdb itself: fastp quality trimming at Q25, MiXCR clonotype calling, in-frame beta chains only. Duplicate CDR3 protein sequences are folded into a single record with the most common DNA and genes. The V and J calls were determined by TCRdb, not by the authors. The sample includes about 1.1 million distinct CDR3 sequences, with under 40% observed a single time. The ten largest account for about an eighth of the sample.

The CDR3 runs 15 amino acids, cysteine and phenylalanine included. Only CDR3 DNA remains: 45 bases, in frame from the first base. As encoded in the germline V gene, CDR1 is SGHRS while CDR2 is YFSETQ. The germline V end is reduced by 5 bases and the J end by 5 bases; junction bases left unmatched: 9. Donors were under 40 systemically healthy Caucasian individuals from Russia aged roughly 6 to 100 years. Each donor gave ten milliliters of peripheral blood, drawn into EDTA-treated Vacutainer tubes. Ficoll-Paque density-gradient centrifugation was used to isolate PBMCs, with at least 7 million per sample. Total RNA was extracted from PBMCs with Trizol reagent, with at least 6 micrograms obtained per sample. For every donor, flow cytometry on a PBMC aliquot measured the percentage of naive CD45RAhigh/CD27high T cells. This clonotype was seen only a few times. It has no known antigen specificity. Base qualities are not provided; no much larger clone lies one nucleotide away.

Sequencing input: blood. The source is a man aged 18 to 29 in good health. The sequence links TRBV5-1 to TRBJ1-5, with TRBD1 identical over 8 junction bases. The nucleotides read TGCGCCAGCAGGTCCCATTCGACAGGGGATCAGCCCCAGCATTTT. It is translated as CASRSHSTGDQPQHF.